Listed below are T cell receptor beta chains from one sample, sequenced in a study of T cell changes during pregnancy in multiple sclerosis. Using immunoSEQ multiplex PCR, the repertoire was profiled, and TCRdb retains in-frame clones only, with some absent. The table includes 42,000 or so clones, almost 95% detected once. The sample consisted of CD8+ T cells from peripheral blood mononuclear cells, taken in the third trimester of pregnancy. These receptors were obtained from a female donor with multiple sclerosis, enrolled in a pregnancy study. CDR3s include the opening cysteine and the closing phenylalanine or tryptophan.

j_call v_call cdr3_aa
TRBJ2-7 TRBV27 CASSYGPLSYEQYF
TRBJ2-2 TRBV6-4 CASSDPAGAGELFF
TRBJ1-1 TRBV6-5 CTSSYGGQVTEAFF
TRBJ2-1 TRBV4-3 CASSQGTGGEQFF
TRBJ1-1 TRBV15 CATSRGSGGLNTEAFF
TRBJ2-3 TRBV5-1 CASSDRDSTDTQYF
TRBJ1-4 TRBV7-9 CASSPTQGANEKLFF
TRBJ2-1 TRBV4-3 CASSQGPPTSGRRYNEQFF
TRBJ2-7 TRBV4-3 CASSQGFSGTYEQYF
TRBJ2-3 TRBV4-2 CASRENSGRFSDTQYF
TRBJ1-5 TRBV27 CASSLQGGNQPQHF
TRBJ1-1 TRBV5-6 CASSGTGNGTEAFF
TRBJ1-1 TRBV7-9 CASLLGGPATEAFF
TRBJ2-7 TRBV28 CASSLGQFYEQYF
TRBJ2-3 TRBV4-2 CASSQDPALAGVTDTQYF
TRBJ2-1 TRBV19 CASSTGTRGYNEQFF
TRBJ2-3 TRBV2 CASSEVTGPSTDTQYF
TRBJ2-1 TRBV20-1 CSASSYNEQFF
TRBJ2-1 TRBV6-1 CASRTSGSDYNEQFF
TRBJ2-2 TRBV5-6 CASSFLAGEANTGELFF
TRBJ2-2 TRBV6-5 CASSYTQNTGELFF
TRBJ1-1 TRBV28 CATSPGTEAFF
TRBJ2-7 TRBV11-2 CASSLSRTSNYEQYF
TRBJ2-7 TRBV25-1 CASSETGANEQYF
TRBJ1-1 TRBV15 CATSRDQVTGGMSTEAFF
TRBJ2-7 TRBV23-1 CASSGHNREYEQYF
TRBJ2-5 TRBV6-5 CASSSGGGGEETQYF
TRBJ2-7 TRBV5-1 CASSWTGLHSYEQYF
TRBJ1-5 TRBV4-1 CASSQLGQGGGQPQHF
TRBJ2-5 TRBV7-9 CASSPAGARVQYF
TRBJ2-7 TRBV7-2 CASSLGHITYEQYF
TRBJ2-1 TRBV27 CATSRAGNNEQFF
TRBJ2-7 TRBV28 CASSFIVAYEQYF
TRBJ2-3 TRBV7-8 CASSEAVDTQYF
TRBJ2-7 TRBV2 CASSDRIYEQYF
TRBJ1-1 TRBV28 CASSSRLTGRQNTEAFF
TRBJ2-1 TRBV11-2 CASSLSSGMGYEQFF
TRBJ1-1 TRBV7-9 CASSSGGYTEAFF
TRBJ2-5 TRBV19 CASTIVGLAGPQETQYF
TRBJ2-1 TRBV4-1 CASSQVQLANEQFF
TRBJ1-2 TRBV5-1 CASSYGQGAGYTF
TRBJ1-1 TRBV9 CASSVEHRNTEAFF
TRBJ1-3 TRBV6-5 CASSYSRDSGNTIYF
TRBJ2-3 TRBV29-1 CSVDVPGGTDTQYF
TRBJ1-2 TRBV7-2 CASSLESNYGYTF
TRBJ1-1 TRBV28 CASSLSPGLNTEAFF
TRBJ2-7 TRBV15 CATSGRDRVDEQYF
TRBJ2-7 TRBV7-2 CASSGDRDYEQYF
TRBJ2-1 TRBV27 CASSLFFGYNEQFF
TRBJ2-7 TRBV28 CASSRLAGSYEQYF
TRBJ2-3 TRBV25-1 CASSPGLAGGPLADTQYF
TRBJ2-3 TRBV27 CASSQLSSGATDTQYF
TRBJ2-3 TRBV9 CASSPEGGQDTDTQYF
TRBJ2-1 TRBV7-3 CASSLGQGIAEQFF
TRBJ2-2 TRBV30 CAWSVGGRATGELFF
TRBJ1-2 TRBV5-4 CASWTGGYGYTF
TRBJ1-1 TRBV6-1 CASSDPRGTEAFF
TRBJ2-7 TRBV29-1 CSVLSGSLDEQYF
TRBJ2-3 TRBV7-8 CASSLSGGGRGTDTQYF